The clone carrying this T cell receptor beta chain was observed a handful of times. The data were obtained in a study of control samples from healthy donors and cancer patients. Germline V gene lookup returns CDR1 MDHEN and CDR2 SYDVKM. This CDR3 is built from 17 residues. V shed 0 bases and J 6 bases; nucleotides not matched to a gene: 8. The assay was immunoSEQ multiplex PCR, and TCRdb's table has in-frame clones only and misses some. The sample comprises approximately 70,000 clones, 87% of which are singletons, and under 3% rests with the top ten. The chain uses TRBV28 and TRBJ2-7, with TRBD2 identical over 13 bases. This receptor was taken from a woman aged 50 to 60 with head and neck cancer. Sequencing was done on a sample of PBMCs. Here the CDR3 DNA reads TGTGCCAGCAGTTTATGGGAACTAGCGGGGGGGCCGGGCGAGCAGTACTTC. As protein: CASSLWELAGGPGEQYF.